The clone carrying this TCR beta chain occurred a few times. Its target is not known. The sample is drawn from a study of blood T cells in healthy people across ages. Trimming at V came to 8 bases and at J to 2 bases, leaving 7 bases not matched to a gene. The CDR3 extends over 16 amino acids. Germline lookup yields CDR1 LGHNA and CDR2 YNFKEQ. It was with a sample-barcoded 5' primer and a J-beta primer mix that a second PCR of roughly 6 to 11 cycles was run. The authors tagged each cDNA molecule using a template-switch adaptor with 12 random nucleotides. From the 5' RACE reads, TCRdb called clonotypes with MiXCR, one entry per CDR3 protein. The sample includes 850,000 to 1,000,000 distinct CDR3 sequences, roughly half seen only once; the top ten take over 20%. Findings of the study overall: Estimated diversity that came from one million T cells was considered an underestimate. Donors of long life had a larger count of naive CD4+ cells and greater diversity than aged donors.

This sequence was found in a woman aged 55-69 years in good health. The sample was blood. The chain couples TRBV4-2 to TRBJ2-6; 9 bases map to TRBD1. CDR3 coding DNA: TGTGCCAGCGGTATACAGGGGGCGGCTGGGGCCAACGTCCTGACTTTC. Translation: CASGIQGAAGANVLTF.